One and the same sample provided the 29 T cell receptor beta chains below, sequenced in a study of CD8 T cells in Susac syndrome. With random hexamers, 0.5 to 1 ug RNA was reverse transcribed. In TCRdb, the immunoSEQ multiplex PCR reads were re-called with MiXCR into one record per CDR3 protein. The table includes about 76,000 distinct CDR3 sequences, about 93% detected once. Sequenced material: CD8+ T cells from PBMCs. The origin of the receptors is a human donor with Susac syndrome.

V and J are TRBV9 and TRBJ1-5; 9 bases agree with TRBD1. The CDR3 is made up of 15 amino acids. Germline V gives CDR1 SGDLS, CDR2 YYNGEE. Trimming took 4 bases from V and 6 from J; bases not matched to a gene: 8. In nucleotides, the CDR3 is TGTGCCAGCAGCCCAACAGGGGGCGCGGGTCAGCCCCAGCATTTT. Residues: CASSPTGGAGQPQHF.

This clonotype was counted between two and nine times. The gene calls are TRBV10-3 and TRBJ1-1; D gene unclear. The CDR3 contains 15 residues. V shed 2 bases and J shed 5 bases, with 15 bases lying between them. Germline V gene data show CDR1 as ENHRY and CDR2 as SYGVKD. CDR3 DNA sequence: TGTGCCATCAGTGAGCGGCAGGCCGCGGGGACTGAAGCTTTCTTT. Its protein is CAISERQAAGTEAFF.

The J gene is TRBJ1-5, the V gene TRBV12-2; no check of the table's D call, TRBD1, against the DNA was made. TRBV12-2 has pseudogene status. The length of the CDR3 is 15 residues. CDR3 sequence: CASRLGGYSNQPQHF. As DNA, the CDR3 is TGTGCAAGTCGCTTAGGGGGGTATAGCAATCAGCCCCAGCATTTT.

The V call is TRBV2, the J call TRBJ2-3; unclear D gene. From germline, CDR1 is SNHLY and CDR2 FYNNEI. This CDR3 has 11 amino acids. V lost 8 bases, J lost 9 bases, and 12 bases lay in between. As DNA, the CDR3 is TGTGCCAGCCGTAGATGGAAGACGCAGTATTTT. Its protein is CASRRWKTQYF.

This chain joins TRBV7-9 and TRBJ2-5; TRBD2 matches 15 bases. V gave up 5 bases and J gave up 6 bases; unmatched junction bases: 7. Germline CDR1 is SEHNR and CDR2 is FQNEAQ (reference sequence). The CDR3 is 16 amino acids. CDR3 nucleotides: TGTGCCAGCAGCAAGGGACTAGCGGGGGGAGTGAAGACCCAGTACTTC. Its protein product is CASSKGLAGGVKTQYF.

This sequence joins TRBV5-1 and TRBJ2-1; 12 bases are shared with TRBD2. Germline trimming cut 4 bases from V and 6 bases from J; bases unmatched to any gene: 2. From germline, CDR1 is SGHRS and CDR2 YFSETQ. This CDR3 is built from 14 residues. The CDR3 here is CASSTTSGGNEQFF. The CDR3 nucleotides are TGCGCCAGCAGCACGACTAGCGGGGGCAATGAGCAGTTCTTC.

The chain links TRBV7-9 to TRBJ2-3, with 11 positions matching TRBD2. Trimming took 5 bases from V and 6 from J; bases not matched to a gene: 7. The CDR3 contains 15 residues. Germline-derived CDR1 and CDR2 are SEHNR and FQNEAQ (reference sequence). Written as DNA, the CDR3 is TGTGCCAGCAGCCTGACTAGCGGGGACCCTGATACGCAGTATTTT. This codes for CASSLTSGDPDTQYF.

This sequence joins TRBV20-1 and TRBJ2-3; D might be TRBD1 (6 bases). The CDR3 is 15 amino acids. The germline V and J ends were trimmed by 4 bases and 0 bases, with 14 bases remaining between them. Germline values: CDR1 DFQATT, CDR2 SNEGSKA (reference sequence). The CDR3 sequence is CSAINRELSTDTQYF. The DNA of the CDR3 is TGCAGTGCTATAAACAGGGAACTAAGCACAGATACGCAGTATTTT.

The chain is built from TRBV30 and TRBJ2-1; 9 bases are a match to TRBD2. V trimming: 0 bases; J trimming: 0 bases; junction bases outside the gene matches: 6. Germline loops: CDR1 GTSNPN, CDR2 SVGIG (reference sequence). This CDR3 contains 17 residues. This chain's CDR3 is CAWSVGGGAFSYNEQFF. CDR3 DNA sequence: TGTGCCTGGAGTGTAGGCGGGGGGGCGTTCTCCTACAATGAGCAGTTCTTC.

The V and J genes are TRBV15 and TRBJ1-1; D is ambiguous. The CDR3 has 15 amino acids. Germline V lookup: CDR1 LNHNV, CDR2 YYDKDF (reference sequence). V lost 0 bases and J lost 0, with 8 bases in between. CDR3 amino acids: CATSREPGMNTEAFF. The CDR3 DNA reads TGTGCCACCAGCAGAGAGCCAGGAATGAACACTGAAGCTTTCTTT.

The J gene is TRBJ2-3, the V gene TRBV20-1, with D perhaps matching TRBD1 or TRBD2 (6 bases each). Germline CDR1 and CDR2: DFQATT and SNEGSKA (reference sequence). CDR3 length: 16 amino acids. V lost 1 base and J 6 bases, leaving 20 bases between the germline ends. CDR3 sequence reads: CSARGGLGGISDTQYF. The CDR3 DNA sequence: TGCAGTGCTAGAGGGGGGTTGGGGGGCATCAGTGATACGCAGTATTTT.

CDR3 bases: TGCAGCGTTGCGGGGGGACTAGCGGGAGGAACCGCGATTAAAGGGCACGAGCAGTACTTC. It translates to CSVAGGLAGGTAIKGHEQYF. The chain joins TRBV29-1 to TRBJ2-7, with 15 bases lining up with TRBD2. J lost 5 bases, V lost 4 bases, and 21 bases had no gene match. CDR3 size: 20 residues. Germline loops: CDR1 SQVTM, CDR2 ANQGSEA.

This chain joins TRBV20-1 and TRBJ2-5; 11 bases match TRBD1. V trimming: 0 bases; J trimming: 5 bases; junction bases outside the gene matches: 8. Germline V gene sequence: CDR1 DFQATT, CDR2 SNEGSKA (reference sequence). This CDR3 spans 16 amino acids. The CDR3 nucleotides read TGCAGTGCTAGAGACCCCGGGACAGGGGGATCGGAGACCCAGTACTTC. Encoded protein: CSARDPGTGGSETQYF.

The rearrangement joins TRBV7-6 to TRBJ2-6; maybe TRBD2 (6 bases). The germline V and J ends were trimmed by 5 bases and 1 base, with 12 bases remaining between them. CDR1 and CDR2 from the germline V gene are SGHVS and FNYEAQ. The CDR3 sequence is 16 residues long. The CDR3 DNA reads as TGTGCCAGCAGCAAGGGACTGCTGTCTGGGGCCAACGTCCTGACTTTC. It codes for CASSKGLLSGANVLTF.

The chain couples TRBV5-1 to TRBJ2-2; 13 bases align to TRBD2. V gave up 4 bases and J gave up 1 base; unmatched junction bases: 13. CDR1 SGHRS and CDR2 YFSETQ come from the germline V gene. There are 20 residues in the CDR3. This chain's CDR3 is CASSRRTTSGRARNTGELFF. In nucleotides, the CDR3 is TGCGCCAGCAGCCGCCGGACCACTAGCGGGAGGGCCAGGAACACCGGGGAGCTGTTTTTT.

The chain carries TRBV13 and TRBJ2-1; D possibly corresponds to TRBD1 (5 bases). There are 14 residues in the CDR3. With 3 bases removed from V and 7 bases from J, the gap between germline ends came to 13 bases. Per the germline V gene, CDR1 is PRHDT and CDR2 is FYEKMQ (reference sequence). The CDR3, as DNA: TGTGCCAGCAGCTTGCGTGGGGCTGTGAATGAGCAGTTCTTC. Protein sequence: CASSLRGAVNEQFF.

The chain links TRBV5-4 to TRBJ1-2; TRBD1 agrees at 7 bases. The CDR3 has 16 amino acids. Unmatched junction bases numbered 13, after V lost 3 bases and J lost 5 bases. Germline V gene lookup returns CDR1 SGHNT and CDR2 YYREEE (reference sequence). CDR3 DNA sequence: TGTGCCAGCAGCTACGACCCCGGGACAGTTACTTATGGCTACACCTTC. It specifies CASSYDPGTVTYGYTF.

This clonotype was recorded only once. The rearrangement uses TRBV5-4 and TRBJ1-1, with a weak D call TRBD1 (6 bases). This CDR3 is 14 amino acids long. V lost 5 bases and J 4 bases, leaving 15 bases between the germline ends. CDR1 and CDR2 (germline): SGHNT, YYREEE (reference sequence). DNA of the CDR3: TGTGCCAGCAGTCCGAGAGGAGGGGGCACTGAAGCTTTCTTT. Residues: CASSPRGGGTEAFF. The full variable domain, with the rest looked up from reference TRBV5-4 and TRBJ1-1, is ETGVTQSPTHLIKTRGQQVTLRCSSQSGHNTVSWYQQALGQGPQFIFQYYREEENGRGNFPPRFSGLQFPNYSSELNVNALELDDSALYLCASSPRGGGTEAFFGQGTRLTVV.

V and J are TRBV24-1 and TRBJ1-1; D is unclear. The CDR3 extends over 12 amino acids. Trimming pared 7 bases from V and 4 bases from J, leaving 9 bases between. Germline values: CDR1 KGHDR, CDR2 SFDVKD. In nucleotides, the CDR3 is TGTGCCACCAGCGAGGGAGGCACTGAAGCTTTCTTT. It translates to CATSEGGTEAFF.

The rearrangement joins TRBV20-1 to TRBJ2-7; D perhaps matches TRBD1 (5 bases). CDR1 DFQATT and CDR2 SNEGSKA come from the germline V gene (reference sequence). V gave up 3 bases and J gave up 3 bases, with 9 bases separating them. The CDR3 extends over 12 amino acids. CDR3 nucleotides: TGCAGTGCTAGCAAGGACAACTACGAGCAGTACTTC. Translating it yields CSASKDNYEQYF.

CDR3: CASSLDRTSSQSYEQYF. CDR3 in DNA: TGTGCCAGCAGCTTAGATAGGACTAGCAGCCAGTCCTACGAGCAGTACTTC. The chain joins TRBV7-9 to TRBJ2-7; 8 nucleotides match TRBD2. The germline CDR1 and CDR2 sequences are SEHNR and FQNEAQ (reference sequence). The CDR3 sequence is 17 residues long. V was clipped by 1 base and J by 1 base; unmatched bases: 9. Combining the CDR3 with reference TRBV7-9 and TRBJ2-7 gives the whole variable domain DTGVSQNPRHKITKRGQNVTFRCDPISEHNRLYWYRQTLGQGPEFLTYFQNEAQLEKSRLLSDRFSAERPKGSFSTLEIQRTEQGDSAMYLCASSLDRTSSQSYEQYFGPGTRLTVT.

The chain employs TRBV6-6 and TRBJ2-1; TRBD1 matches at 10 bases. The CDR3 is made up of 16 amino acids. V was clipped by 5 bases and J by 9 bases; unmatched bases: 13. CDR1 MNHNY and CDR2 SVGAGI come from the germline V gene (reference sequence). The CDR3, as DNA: TGTGCCAGCAGTACGGGACAGGGGTTCGGGGGAGGTGAGCAGTTCTTC. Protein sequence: CASSTGQGFGGGEQFF.

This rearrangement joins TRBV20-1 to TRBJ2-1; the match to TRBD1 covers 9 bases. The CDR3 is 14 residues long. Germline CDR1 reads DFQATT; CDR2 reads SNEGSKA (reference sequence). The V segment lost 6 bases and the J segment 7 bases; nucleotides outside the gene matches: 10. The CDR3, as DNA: TGCAGTGCCTTAGGGACAGGGAGTCGGAATGAGCAGTTCTTC. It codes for CSALGTGSRNEQFF.

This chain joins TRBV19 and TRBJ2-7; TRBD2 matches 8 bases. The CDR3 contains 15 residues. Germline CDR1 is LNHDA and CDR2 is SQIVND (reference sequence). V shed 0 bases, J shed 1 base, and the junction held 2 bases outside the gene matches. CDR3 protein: CASSIESGGSYEQYF. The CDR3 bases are TGTGCCAGTAGTATAGAGAGCGGGGGATCCTACGAGCAGTACTTC.

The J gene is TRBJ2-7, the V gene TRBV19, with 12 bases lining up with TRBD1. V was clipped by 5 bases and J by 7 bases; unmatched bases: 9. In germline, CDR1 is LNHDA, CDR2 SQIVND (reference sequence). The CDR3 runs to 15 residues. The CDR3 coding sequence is TGTGCCAGTAGTTTCCGGGACAGGGGGCTCGGGGAGCAGTACTTC. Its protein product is CASSFRDRGLGEQYF.

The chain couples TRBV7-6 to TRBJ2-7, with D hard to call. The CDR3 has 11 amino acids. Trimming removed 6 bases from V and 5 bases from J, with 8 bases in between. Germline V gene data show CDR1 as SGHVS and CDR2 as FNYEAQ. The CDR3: CASSLTDEQYF. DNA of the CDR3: TGTGCCAGCAGTTTAACGGACGAGCAGTACTTC. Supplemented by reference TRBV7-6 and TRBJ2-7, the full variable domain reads GAGVSQSPRYKVTKRGQDVALRCDPISGHVSLYWYRQALGQGPEFLTYFNYEAQQDKSGLPNDRFSAERPEGSISTLTIQRTEQRDSAMYRCASSLTDEQYFGPGTRLTVT.

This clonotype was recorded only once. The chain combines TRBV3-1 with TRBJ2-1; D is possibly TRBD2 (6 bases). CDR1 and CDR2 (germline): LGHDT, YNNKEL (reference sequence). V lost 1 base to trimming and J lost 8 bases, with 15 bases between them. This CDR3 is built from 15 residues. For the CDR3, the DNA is TGTGCCAGCAGCCAAGCTGGACTACCCCTCGATGAGCAGTTCTTC. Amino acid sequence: CASSQAGLPLDEQFF.

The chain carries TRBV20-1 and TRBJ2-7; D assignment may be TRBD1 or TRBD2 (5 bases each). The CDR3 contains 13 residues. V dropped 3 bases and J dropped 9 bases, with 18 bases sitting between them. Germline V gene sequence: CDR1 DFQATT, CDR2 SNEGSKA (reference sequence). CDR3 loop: CSASEGNPEWQYF. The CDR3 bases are TGCAGTGCTAGTGAGGGGAATCCCGAATGGCAGTACTTC.

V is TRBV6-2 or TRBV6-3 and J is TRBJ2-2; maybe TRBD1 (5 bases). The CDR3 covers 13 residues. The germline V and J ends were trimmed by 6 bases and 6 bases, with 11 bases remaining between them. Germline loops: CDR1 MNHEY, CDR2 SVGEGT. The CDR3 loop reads CASSRQFPGELFF. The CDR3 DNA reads TGTGCCAGCAGCCGACAGTTCCCCGGGGAGCTGTTTTTT.